Listed below are T cell receptor beta chains from one sample, sequenced in a study of cytomegalovirus exposure and HLA in healthy donors. Profiled with immunoSEQ multiplex PCR; TCRdb holds only in-frame clones, not every one. Among roughly 150,000 clones, just over 75% were seen once, and the ten largest hold roughly 1.6%. Sequencing was done on a sample of PBMCs. The receptors come from a man aged 35 to 55 in good health and CMV-seronegative. Both conserved end residues are part of each CDR3. A D gene is named only where the DNA matches it firmly. The listing skips clone size in some rows; elsewhere it reads once, few, many or a size class.

j_call: TRBJ1-2; clone_size: few; v_call: TRBV19; d_call: TRBD1; cdr3_aa: CASRNRQGNGYTF; cdr3_nt: TGTGCCAGTAGGAACCGACAGGGAAACGGCTACACCTTC
j_call: TRBJ2-7; clone_size: .; v_call: TRBV6-6; d_call: TRBD2; cdr3_aa: CASSYSSSGGYEQYF; cdr3_nt: TGTGCCAGCAGTTACTCCTCTAGCGGAGGTTACGAGCAGTACTTC
j_call: TRBJ2-7; clone_size: .; v_call: TRBV27; d_call: TRBD1; cdr3_aa: CASSPGQGLYEQYF; cdr3_nt: TGTGCCAGCAGTCCGGGACAGGGTCTCTACGAGCAGTACTTC
j_call: TRBJ2-7; clone_size: once; v_call: TRBV11-2; d_call: TRBD1; cdr3_aa: CASSHYRGYEQYF; cdr3_nt: TGTGCCAGCAGCCACTACAGGGGATACGAGCAGTACTTC
j_call: TRBJ2-3; clone_size: .; v_call: TRBV21-1; d_call: .; cdr3_aa: CASSKACPPGLDTDTQYF; cdr3_nt: TGTGCCAGCAGCAAAGCGTGCCCCCCGGGACTTGACACAGATACGCAGTATTTT
j_call: TRBJ2-3; clone_size: .; v_call: TRBV27; d_call: .; cdr3_aa: CASSGTRIGTDTQYF; cdr3_nt: TGTGCCAGCAGTGGCACTAGAATTGGTACAGATACGCAGTATTTT
j_call: TRBJ1-4; clone_size: once; v_call: TRBV7-9; d_call: .; cdr3_aa: CSSSLVAPGENEKLFF; cdr3_nt: TGTTCCAGCAGCTTAGTGGCCCCAGGGGAGAATGAAAAACTGTTTTTT
j_call: TRBJ1-5; clone_size: .; v_call: TRBV7-8; d_call: TRBD1; cdr3_aa: CASSLQTGGPSNQPQHF; cdr3_nt: TGTGCCAGCAGCTTGCAGACAGGGGGGCCTAGCAATCAGCCCCAGCATTTT
j_call: TRBJ1-2; clone_size: .; v_call: TRBV6-1; d_call: TRBD1; cdr3_aa: CASRQGAQGYTF; cdr3_nt: TGTGCCAGCAGACAGGGGGCTCAAGGCTACACCTTC
j_call: TRBJ2-3; clone_size: many; v_call: TRBV6-4; d_call: TRBD2; cdr3_aa: CASSESAGGADTQYF; cdr3_nt: TGTGCCAGCAGTGAATCAGCGGGAGGGGCAGATACGCAGTATTTT
j_call: TRBJ2-5; clone_size: .; v_call: TRBV28; d_call: TRBD1; cdr3_aa: CASSRDRETQYF; cdr3_nt: TGTGCCAGCAGCCGGGACAGGGAGACCCAGTACTTC
j_call: TRBJ1-2; clone_size: .; v_call: TRBV5-6; d_call: .; cdr3_aa: CASSFSRSYGYTF; cdr3_nt: TGTGCCAGCAGCTTTAGCCGAAGCTATGGCTACACCTTC
j_call: TRBJ2-1; clone_size: .; v_call: TRBV21-1; d_call: .; cdr3_aa: CASSKSGLYNEQFF; cdr3_nt: TGTGCCAGCAGCAAAAGCGGGCTCTACAATGAGCAGTTCTTC
j_call: TRBJ1-1; clone_size: .; v_call: TRBV2; d_call: .; cdr3_aa: CASNPQGMNTEAFF; cdr3_nt: TGTGCCAGCAACCCACAGGGAATGAACACTGAAGCTTTCTTT
j_call: TRBJ2-1; clone_size: .; v_call: TRBV7-8; d_call: TRBD2; cdr3_aa: CASSLVGTSGRLEQFF; cdr3_nt: TGTGCCAGCAGCTTAGTCGGGACTAGCGGGAGACTTGAGCAGTTCTTC
j_call: TRBJ2-5; clone_size: .; v_call: TRBV28; d_call: TRBD1; cdr3_aa: CASSPFQGARQETQYF; cdr3_nt: TGTGCCAGCAGTCCCTTTCAGGGGGCGCGGCAAGAGACCCAGTACTTC
j_call: TRBJ1-1; clone_size: .; v_call: TRBV2; d_call: TRBD1; cdr3_aa: CASSPETGFPTEAFF; cdr3_nt: TGTGCCAGCAGCCCTGAGACAGGGTTTCCCACTGAAGCTTTCTTT
j_call: TRBJ1-2; clone_size: .; v_call: TRBV5-1; d_call: TRBD1; cdr3_aa: CASSQIGGRGRLDGYTF; cdr3_nt: TGCGCCAGCAGCCAGATTGGAGGTAGGGGGCGGTTGGATGGCTACACCTTC
j_call: TRBJ2-1; clone_size: .; v_call: TRBV5-1; d_call: TRBD2; cdr3_aa: CASSPETSRINEQFF; cdr3_nt: TGCGCCAGCAGCCCGGAGACTAGCCGGATTAATGAGCAGTTCTTC
j_call: TRBJ2-1; clone_size: .; v_call: TRBV7-2; d_call: TRBD1; cdr3_aa: CASNLRDRDGSEQFF; cdr3_nt: TGTGCCAGCAATCTCCGGGACAGGGATGGTAGTGAGCAGTTCTTC
j_call: TRBJ1-6; clone_size: .; v_call: TRBV4-1; d_call: .; cdr3_aa: CASSQAGRILGSPLHF; cdr3_nt: TGCGCCAGCAGCCAAGCAGGCAGGATACTAGGTTCACCCCTCCACTTT
j_call: TRBJ2-1; clone_size: .; v_call: TRBV9; d_call: TRBD2; cdr3_aa: CASSVTLGEGLDEQFF; cdr3_nt: TGTGCCAGCAGCGTAACGTTGGGGGAGGGCCTTGATGAGCAGTTCTTC
j_call: TRBJ1-2; clone_size: few; v_call: TRBV18; d_call: TRBD1; cdr3_aa: CASSPPGQGYGYTF; cdr3_nt: TGTGCCAGCTCACCGCCTGGACAGGGCTATGGCTACACCTTC
j_call: TRBJ2-3; clone_size: .; v_call: TRBV7-8; d_call: .; cdr3_aa: CASSLAGPGTDTQYF; cdr3_nt: TGTGCCAGCAGCTTAGCAGGCCCCGGGACAGATACGCAGTATTTT
j_call: TRBJ1-2; clone_size: once; v_call: TRBV5-1; d_call: .; cdr3_aa: CASSMGHNYGYTF; cdr3_nt: TGCGCCAGCAGCATGGGACACAACTATGGCTACACCTTC
j_call: TRBJ2-3; clone_size: .; v_call: TRBV7-3; d_call: .; cdr3_aa: CASSLISGSGTDTQYF; cdr3_nt: TGTGCCAGCAGCTTAATCTCAGGGTCAGGGACAGATACGCAGTATTTT
j_call: TRBJ2-2; clone_size: .; v_call: TRBV5-6; d_call: .; cdr3_aa: CASSLVETQVPTGELFF; cdr3_nt: TGTGCCAGCAGCTTGGTTGAAACACAGGTTCCCACCGGGGAGCTGTTTTTT
j_call: TRBJ2-7; clone_size: few; v_call: TRBV19; d_call: TRBD1; cdr3_aa: CASSIDLRTGAYEQYF; cdr3_nt: TGTGCCAGTAGTATAGATCTCAGGACAGGAGCCTACGAGCAGTACTTC
j_call: TRBJ2-3; clone_size: .; v_call: TRBV5-1; d_call: TRBD2; cdr3_aa: CASSFGGLAGGRTDTQYF; cdr3_nt: TGCGCCAGCAGCTTTGGTGGACTAGCGGGAGGGAGGACAGATACGCAGTATTTT
j_call: TRBJ1-3; clone_size: once; v_call: TRBV15; d_call: TRBD1; cdr3_aa: CAITQGPGNTIYF; cdr3_nt: TGTGCCATCACACAGGGGCCTGGAAACACCATATATTTT
j_call: TRBJ2-5; clone_size: .; v_call: TRBV4-2; d_call: .; cdr3_aa: CASSQGVQGTQETQYF; cdr3_nt: TGTGCCAGCAGCCAAGGGGTACAGGGAACCCAAGAGACCCAGTACTTC
j_call: TRBJ1-2; clone_size: .; v_call: TRBV6-5; d_call: .; cdr3_aa: CASSLNQGALYGYTF; cdr3_nt: TGTGCCAGCAGTTTAAACCAGGGTGCCCTCTATGGCTACACCTTC
j_call: TRBJ2-1; clone_size: .; v_call: TRBV5-1; d_call: TRBD2; cdr3_aa: CASSFILAGNNEQFF; cdr3_nt: TGCGCCAGCAGCTTCATACTAGCGGGTAACAATGAGCAGTTCTTC
j_call: TRBJ2-3; clone_size: .; v_call: TRBV7-3; d_call: .; cdr3_aa: CASSSQGDLGTDTQYF; cdr3_nt: TGTGCCAGCAGCTCACAGGGTGATTTAGGCACAGATACGCAGTATTTT
j_call: TRBJ2-3; clone_size: .; v_call: TRBV4-2; d_call: TRBD2; cdr3_aa: CASRRASGSTDTQYF; cdr3_nt: TGTGCCAGCCGTAGGGCTAGCGGTAGCACAGATACGCAGTATTTT
j_call: TRBJ2-1; clone_size: few; v_call: TRBV7-2; d_call: TRBD1; cdr3_aa: CASITAGTGGYNEQFF; cdr3_nt: TGTGCCAGCATCACAGCCGGGACAGGGGGCTACAATGAGCAGTTCTTC
j_call: TRBJ1-1; clone_size: .; v_call: TRBV14; d_call: .; cdr3_aa: CASSTGLRKAFF; cdr3_nt: TGTGCCAGCAGCACGGGGTTGAGGAAAGCTTTCTTT
j_call: TRBJ2-1; clone_size: .; v_call: TRBV4-1; d_call: TRBD2; cdr3_aa: CASSPIGRRPEQFF; cdr3_nt: TGCGCCAGCAGCCCAATCGGGAGGAGGCCTGAGCAGTTCTTC
j_call: TRBJ2-3; clone_size: .; v_call: TRBV6-1; d_call: TRBD1; cdr3_aa: CASSTPGQGTDTQYF; cdr3_nt: TGTGCCAGCAGTACTCCGGGACAGGGCACAGATACGCAGTATTTT
j_call: TRBJ1-5; clone_size: .; v_call: TRBV7-9; d_call: .; cdr3_aa: CASSPDSQVSNQPQHF; cdr3_nt: TGTGCCAGCAGCCCCGACAGCCAGGTTAGCAATCAGCCCCAGCATTTT
j_call: TRBJ1-1; clone_size: .; v_call: TRBV25-1; d_call: .; cdr3_aa: CASRHAGARMAEAFF; cdr3_nt: TGTGCCAGCAGGCATGCGGGGGCGCGGATGGCTGAAGCTTTCTTT
j_call: TRBJ1-1; clone_size: .; v_call: TRBV7-6; d_call: .; cdr3_aa: CASSSRGSGEAFF; cdr3_nt: TGTGCCAGCAGCTCAAGGGGGAGTGGAGAAGCTTTCTTT
j_call: TRBJ1-2; clone_size: few; v_call: TRBV2; d_call: .; cdr3_aa: CARTTLDSLYGYTF; cdr3_nt: TGTGCCAGAACAACGCTCGACAGCCTCTATGGCTACACCTTC
j_call: TRBJ2-1; clone_size: .; v_call: TRBV18; d_call: TRBD2; cdr3_aa: CASSKAGGSTYNEQFF; cdr3_nt: TGTGCCAGCTCGAAAGCGGGAGGGAGTACCTACAATGAGCAGTTCTTC
j_call: TRBJ1-2; clone_size: .; v_call: TRBV7-9; d_call: .; cdr3_aa: CSSSSPGDDTF; cdr3_nt: TGTTCCAGCAGCTCACCAGGGGACGACACCTTC
j_call: TRBJ2-1; clone_size: .; v_call: TRBV11-2; d_call: TRBD1; cdr3_aa: CASSLEIGQGANEQFF; cdr3_nt: TGTGCCAGCAGCTTAGAAATTGGACAGGGGGCGAATGAGCAGTTCTTC